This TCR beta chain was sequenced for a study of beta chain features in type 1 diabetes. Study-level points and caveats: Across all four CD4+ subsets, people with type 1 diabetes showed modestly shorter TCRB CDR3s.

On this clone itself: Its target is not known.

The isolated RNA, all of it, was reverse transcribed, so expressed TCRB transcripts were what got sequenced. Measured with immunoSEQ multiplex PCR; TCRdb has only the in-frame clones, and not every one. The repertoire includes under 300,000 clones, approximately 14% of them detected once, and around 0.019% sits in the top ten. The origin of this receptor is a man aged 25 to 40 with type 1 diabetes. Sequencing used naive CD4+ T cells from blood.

CDR3 nucleotide sequence: TGTGCTAGTGGTTTGCTACCGTGGAACACTGAAGCTTTCTTT. Translated: CASGLLPWNTEAFF. The V call is TRBV12-5, the J call TRBJ1-1; D is undetermined. The CDR3 has 14 residues. Germline V gene lookup returns CDR1 LGHNT and CDR2 FRNRAP. Deletions cut 2 bases from V and 1 base from J, with 8 bases between. The whole variable domain, filled in from reference TRBV12-5 and TRBJ1-1, reads DARVTQTPRHKVTEMGQEVTMRCQPILGHNTVFWYRQTMMQGLELLAYFRNRAPLDDSGMPKDRFSAEMPDATLATLKIQPSEPRDSAVYFCASGLLPWNTEAFFGQGTRLTVV.